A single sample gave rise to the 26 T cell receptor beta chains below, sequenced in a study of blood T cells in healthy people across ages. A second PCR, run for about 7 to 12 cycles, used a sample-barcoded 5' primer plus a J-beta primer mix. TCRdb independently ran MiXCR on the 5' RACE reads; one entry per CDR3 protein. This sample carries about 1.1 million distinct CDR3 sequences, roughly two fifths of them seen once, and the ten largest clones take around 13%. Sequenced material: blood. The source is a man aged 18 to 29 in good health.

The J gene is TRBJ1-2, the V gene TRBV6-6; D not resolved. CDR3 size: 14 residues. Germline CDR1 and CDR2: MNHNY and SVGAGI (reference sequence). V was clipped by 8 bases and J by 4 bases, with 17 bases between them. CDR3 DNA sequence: TGTGCCAGCTTGGGCCTACAAGGATCCTATGGCTACACCTTC. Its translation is CASLGLQGSYGYTF.

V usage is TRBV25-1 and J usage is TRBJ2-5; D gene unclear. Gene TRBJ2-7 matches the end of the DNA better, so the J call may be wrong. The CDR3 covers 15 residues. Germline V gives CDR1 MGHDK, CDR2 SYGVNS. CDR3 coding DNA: TGTGCCAGCAGTGAGTTTGGGGTGAGGAGTAACGAGCAGTACTTC. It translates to CASSEFGVRSNEQYF.

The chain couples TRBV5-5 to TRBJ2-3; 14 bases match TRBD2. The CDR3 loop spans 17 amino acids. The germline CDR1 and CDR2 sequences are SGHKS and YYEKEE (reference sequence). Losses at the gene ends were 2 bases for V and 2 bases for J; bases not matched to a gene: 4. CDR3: CASSFGLAGGLTDTQYF. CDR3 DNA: TGTGCCAGCAGCTTTGGACTAGCGGGGGGCCTCACAGATACGCAGTATTTT.

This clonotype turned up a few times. CDR3 in DNA: TGTGCCAGCAGCCGCCCTGGAGGCATTTACTACAATGAGCAGTTCTTC. Its protein product is CASSRPGGIYYNEQFF. The rearrangement joins TRBV6-5 to TRBJ2-1; D might be TRBD2 (5 bases). The CDR3 has 16 residues. Germline assignment: CDR1 MNHEY and CDR2 SVGAGI. Trimming took 6 bases from V and 3 from J, leaving 18 bases between them.

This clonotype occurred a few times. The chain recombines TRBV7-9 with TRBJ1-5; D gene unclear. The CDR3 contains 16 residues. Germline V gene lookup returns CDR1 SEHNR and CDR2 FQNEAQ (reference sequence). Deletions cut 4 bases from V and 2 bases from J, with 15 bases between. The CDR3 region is CASSSLRATGNQPQHF. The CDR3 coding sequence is TGTGCCAGCAGCTCGTTGAGAGCTACGGGCAATCAGCCCCAGCATTTT. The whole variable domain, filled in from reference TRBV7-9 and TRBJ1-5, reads DTGVSQNPRHKITKRGQNVTFRCDPISEHNRLYWYRQTLGQGPEFLTYFQNEAQLEKSRLLSDRFSAERPKGSFSTLEIQRTEQGDSAMYLCASSSLRATGNQPQHFGDGTRLSIL.

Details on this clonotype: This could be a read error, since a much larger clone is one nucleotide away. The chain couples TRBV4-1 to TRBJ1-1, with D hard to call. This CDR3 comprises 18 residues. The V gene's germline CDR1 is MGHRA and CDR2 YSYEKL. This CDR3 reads CASSQGRLRLELNTVAFF. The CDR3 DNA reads TGCGCCAGCAGCCAAGGACGTCTGAGGCTGGAGTTGAACACTGTAGCTTTCTTT.

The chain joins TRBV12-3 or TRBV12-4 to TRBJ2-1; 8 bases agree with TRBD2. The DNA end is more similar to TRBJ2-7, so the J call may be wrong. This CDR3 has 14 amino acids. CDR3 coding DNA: TGTGCCAGCAACGGGGGGGGCCGCTACAATGAGCAGTACTTC. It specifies CASNGGGRYNEQYF.

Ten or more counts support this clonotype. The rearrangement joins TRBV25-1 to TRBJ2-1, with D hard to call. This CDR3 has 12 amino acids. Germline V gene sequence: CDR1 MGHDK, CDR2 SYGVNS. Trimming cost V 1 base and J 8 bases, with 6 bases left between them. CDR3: CASSESRHEQFF. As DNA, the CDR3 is TGTGCCAGCAGTGAATCCCGCCATGAGCAGTTCTTC.

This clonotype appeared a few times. The CDR3 reads CASSTPSGGLNNEQFF. The CDR3 DNA reads TGTGCCAGCAGCACCCCTAGCGGGGGGCTAAACAATGAGCAGTTCTTC. This chain links TRBV7-2 with TRBJ2-1, with TRBD2 matching 11 bases. This CDR3 region has 16 residues. Trimming removed 5 bases from V and 5 bases from J; junction bases left unmatched: 8. Germline lookup yields CDR1 SGHTA and CDR2 FQGNSA.

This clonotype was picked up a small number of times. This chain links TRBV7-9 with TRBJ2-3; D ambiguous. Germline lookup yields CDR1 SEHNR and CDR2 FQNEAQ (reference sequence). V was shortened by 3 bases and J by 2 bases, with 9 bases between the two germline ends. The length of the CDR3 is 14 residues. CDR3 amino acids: CASSFNGPTDTQYF. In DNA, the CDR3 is TGTGCCAGCAGCTTCAACGGGCCCACAGATACGCAGTATTTT.

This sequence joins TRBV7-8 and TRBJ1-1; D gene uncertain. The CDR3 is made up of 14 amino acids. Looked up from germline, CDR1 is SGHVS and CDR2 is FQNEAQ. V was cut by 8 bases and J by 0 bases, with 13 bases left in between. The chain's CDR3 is CASWVGRLNTEAFF. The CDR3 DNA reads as TGTGCCAGCTGGGTTGGGCGGTTGAACACTGAAGCTTTCTTT.

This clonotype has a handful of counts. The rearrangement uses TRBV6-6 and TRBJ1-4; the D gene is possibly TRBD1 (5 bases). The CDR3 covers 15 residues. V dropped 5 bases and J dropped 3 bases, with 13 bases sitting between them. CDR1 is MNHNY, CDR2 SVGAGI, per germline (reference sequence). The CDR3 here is CASSRAGTPNEKLFF. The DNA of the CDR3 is TGTGCCAGCAGTAGGGCAGGGACGCCTAATGAAAAACTGTTTTTT.

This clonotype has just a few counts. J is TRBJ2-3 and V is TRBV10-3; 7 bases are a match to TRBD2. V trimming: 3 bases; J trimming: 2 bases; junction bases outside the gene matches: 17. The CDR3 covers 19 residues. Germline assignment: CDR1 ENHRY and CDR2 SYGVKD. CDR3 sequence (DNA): TGTGCCATCAGTGACGCCCCAGGTGGAGCGGGGACCCTCACAGATACGCAGTATTTT. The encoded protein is CAISDAPGGAGTLTDTQYF.

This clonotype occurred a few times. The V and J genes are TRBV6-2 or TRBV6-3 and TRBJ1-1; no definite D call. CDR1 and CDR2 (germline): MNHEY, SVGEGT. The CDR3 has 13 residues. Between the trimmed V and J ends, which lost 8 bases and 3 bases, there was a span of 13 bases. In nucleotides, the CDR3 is TGTGCCAGCTCCGGTGGGCGCGACACTGAAGCTTTCTTT. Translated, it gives CASSGGRDTEAFF.

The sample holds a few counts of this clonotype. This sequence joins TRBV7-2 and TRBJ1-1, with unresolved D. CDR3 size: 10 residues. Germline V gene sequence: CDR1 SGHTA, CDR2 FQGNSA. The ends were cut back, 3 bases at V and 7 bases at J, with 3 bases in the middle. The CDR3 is CASSFNEAFF. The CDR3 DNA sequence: TGTGCCAGCAGCTTTAATGAAGCTTTCTTT.

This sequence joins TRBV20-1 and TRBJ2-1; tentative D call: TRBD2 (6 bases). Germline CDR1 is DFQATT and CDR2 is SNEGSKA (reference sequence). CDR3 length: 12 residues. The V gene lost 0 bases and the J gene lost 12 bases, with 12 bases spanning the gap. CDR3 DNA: TGCAGTGCTAGAGACGCTCCGCGGGGGCAGTTCTTC. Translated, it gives CSARDAPRGQFF.

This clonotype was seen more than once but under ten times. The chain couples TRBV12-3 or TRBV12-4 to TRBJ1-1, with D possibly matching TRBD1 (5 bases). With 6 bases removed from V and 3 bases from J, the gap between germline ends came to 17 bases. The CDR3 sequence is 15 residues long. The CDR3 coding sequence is TGTGCCAGCAGACACGAACTCGGGGCGGACACTGAAGCTTTCTTT. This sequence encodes CASRHELGADTEAFF.

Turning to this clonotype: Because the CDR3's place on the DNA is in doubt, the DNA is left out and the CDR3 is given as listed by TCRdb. CDR3: CASSPSSLGTDTQYF. This sequence joins TRBV7-3 and TRBJ2-3. Germline CDR1 is SGHTA and CDR2 is FQGTGA. 15 amino acids form the CDR3, both terminal residues included.

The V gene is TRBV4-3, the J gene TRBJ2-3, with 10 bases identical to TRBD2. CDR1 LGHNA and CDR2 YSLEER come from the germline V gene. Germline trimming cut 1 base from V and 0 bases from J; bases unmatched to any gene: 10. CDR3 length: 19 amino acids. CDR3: CASSQGQSGGATSTDTQYF. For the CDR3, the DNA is TGCGCCAGCAGCCAAGGTCAAAGCGGGGGGGCCACTAGCACAGATACGCAGTATTTT.

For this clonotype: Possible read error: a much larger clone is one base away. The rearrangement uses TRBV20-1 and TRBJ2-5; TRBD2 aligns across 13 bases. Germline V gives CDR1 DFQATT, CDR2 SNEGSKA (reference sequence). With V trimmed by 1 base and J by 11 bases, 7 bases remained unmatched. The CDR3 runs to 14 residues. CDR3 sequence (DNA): TGCAGTGCTAGAGGACTAGCGGGGGGAAATGAGCAGTACTTC. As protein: CSARGLAGGNEQYF.

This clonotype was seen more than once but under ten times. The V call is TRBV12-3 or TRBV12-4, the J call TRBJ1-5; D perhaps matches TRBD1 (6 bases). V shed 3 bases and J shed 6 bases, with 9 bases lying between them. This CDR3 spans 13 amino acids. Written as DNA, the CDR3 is TGTGCCAGCAGTTTCAAGGGGGGTCAGCCCCAGCATTTT. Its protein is CASSFKGGQPQHF.

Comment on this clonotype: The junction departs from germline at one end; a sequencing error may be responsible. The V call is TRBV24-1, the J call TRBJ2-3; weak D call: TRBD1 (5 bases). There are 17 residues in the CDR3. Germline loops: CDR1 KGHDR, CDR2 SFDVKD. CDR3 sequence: CATSDLTTPGRTGTQYF. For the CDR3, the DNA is TGTGCCACCAGTGATTTGACGACTCCAGGAAGAACAGGTACGCAGTATTTT.

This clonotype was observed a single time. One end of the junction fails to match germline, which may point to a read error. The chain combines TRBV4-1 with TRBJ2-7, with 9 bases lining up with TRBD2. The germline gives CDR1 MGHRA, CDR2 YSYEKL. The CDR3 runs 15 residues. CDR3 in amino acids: CASSRNSGTSYEQCF. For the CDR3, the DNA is TGCGCCAGCAGCCGAAATTCAGGGACTAGCTACGAGCAGTGCTTC.

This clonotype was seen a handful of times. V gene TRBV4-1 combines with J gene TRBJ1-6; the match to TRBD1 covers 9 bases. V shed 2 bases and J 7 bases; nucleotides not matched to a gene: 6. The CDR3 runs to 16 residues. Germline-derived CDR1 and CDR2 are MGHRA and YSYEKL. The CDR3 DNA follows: TGCGCCAGCAGCCAAAACCCCGGGACAGGGAATTCACCCCTCCACTTT. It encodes CASSQNPGTGNSPLHF.

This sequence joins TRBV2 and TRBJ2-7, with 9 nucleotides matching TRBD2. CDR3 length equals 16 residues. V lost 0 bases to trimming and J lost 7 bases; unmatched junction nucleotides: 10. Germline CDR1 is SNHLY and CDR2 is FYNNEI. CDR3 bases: TGTGCCAGCAGTGAAGCTCTAGCGGGGATCTACAATGAGCAGTACTTC. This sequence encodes CASSEALAGIYNEQYF.

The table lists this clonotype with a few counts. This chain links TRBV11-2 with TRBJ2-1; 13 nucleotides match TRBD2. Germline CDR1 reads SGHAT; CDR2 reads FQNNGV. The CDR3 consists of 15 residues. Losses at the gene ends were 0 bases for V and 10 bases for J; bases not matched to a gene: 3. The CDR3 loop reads CASSLDWGLAGEQFF. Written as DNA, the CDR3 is TGTGCCAGCAGCTTAGATTGGGGACTAGCGGGGGAGCAGTTCTTC.